This entry lists 28 T cell receptor beta chains sequenced from one sample in a study of STAT5B mutations in CD4+ large granular lymphocyte leukemia. The table came from immunoSEQ multiplex PCR; TCRdb's copy has only in-frame clones and leaves some out. The sample holds about 30,000 clones; 78% are singletons and the top ten take approximately 2.5%. Sequencing input: CD4+ T cells from blood buffy coats. These receptors were obtained from a human donor in good health.

The chain links TRBV6-6 to TRBJ2-3; D gene uncertain. V lost 6 bases and J lost 3, with 10 bases in between. The CDR3 runs 13 residues. Germline V CDR1 and CDR2: MNHNY, SVGAGI (reference sequence). Here the CDR3 reads CASSLPPTDTQYF. The DNA of the CDR3 is TGTGCCAGCAGCTTACCCCCGACAGATACGCAGTATTTT.

This sequence joins TRBV5-4 and TRBJ2-7; 9 bases are shared with TRBD1. This CDR3 is 15 amino acids long. Trimming removed 0 bases from V and 4 bases from J; junction bases left unmatched: 5. Germline loops: CDR1 SGHNT, CDR2 YYREEE (reference sequence). The CDR3 is CASSLGGGQGYEQYF. The CDR3 bases are TGTGCCAGCAGCTTGGGCGGGGGACAGGGTTACGAGCAGTACTTC.

The rearrangement joins TRBV5-5 to TRBJ2-3; 7 bases are shared with TRBD1. Germline V CDR1 and CDR2: SGHKS, YYEKEE (reference sequence). The CDR3 runs 15 residues. The V segment lost 0 bases and the J segment 2 bases; nucleotides outside the gene matches: 3. CDR3 amino acids: CASSLVGQTTDTQYF. DNA for the CDR3: TGTGCCAGCAGCTTGGTGGGACAGACCACAGATACGCAGTATTTT.

This chain connects TRBV5-1 to TRBJ2-5, with a tentative D call TRBD2 (7 bases). Trimming stripped 0 bases from V and 1 base from J, with 16 bases between. CDR3 length: 17 amino acids. Per the germline V gene, CDR1 is SGHRS and CDR2 is YFSETQ. The CDR3 protein is CASSLVPGRGAQETQYF. The CDR3 nucleotides are TGCGCCAGCAGCTTGGTTCCAGGCCGGGGGGCCCAAGAGACCCAGTACTTC.

The chain combines TRBV20-1 with TRBJ2-5, with D possibly matching TRBD2 (5 bases). The J call may be faulty, since TRBJ2-7 better matches the DNA end. This CDR3 region has 11 residues. CDR1 and CDR2 (germline): DFQATT, SNEGSKA (reference sequence). CDR3 loop: CSAALVYEQYF. The CDR3 DNA reads as TGCAGTGCCGCACTAGTCTACGAGCAGTACTTC.

V usage is TRBV30 and J usage is TRBJ1-3, with unresolved D. The CDR3 is made up of 15 amino acids. The V and J ends lost 0 bases and 8 bases respectively, with 17 bases between them. Germline CDR1 is GTSNPN and CDR2 is SVGIG (reference sequence). CDR3 nucleotides: TGTGCCTGGAGTGTATCGGGGTCCCCTGGGGACACCATATATTTT. Its translation: CAWSVSGSPGDTIYF.

The rearrangement uses TRBV5-5 and TRBJ2-7, with D possibly being TRBD2 (5 bases). Per germline, CDR1 SGHKS and CDR2 YYEKEE (reference sequence). This CDR3 region has 15 residues. The V end was cut by 5 bases, the J end by 6 bases, with 21 bases between. CDR3 sequence reads: CASSLANYPLGEQYF. The CDR3 nucleotides are TGTGCCAGCAGTTTAGCGAATTACCCATTAGGCGAGCAGTACTTC.

The rearrangement links TRBV18 to TRBJ1-5; D remains unclear. V gave up 5 bases and J gave up 0 bases, with 5 bases separating them. The CDR3 spans 13 residues. CDR1 is KGHSH, CDR2 LQKENI, per germline. The CDR3 is CASSLYSNQPQHF. In nucleotides, the CDR3 is TGTGCCAGCTCATTGTATAGCAATCAGCCCCAGCATTTT.

This clone has a single count. The chain joins TRBV18 to TRBJ2-5; 9 nucleotides agree with TRBD2. Looked up from germline, CDR1 is KGHSH and CDR2 is LQKENI. The CDR3 covers 16 residues. With V trimmed by 2 bases and J by 3 bases, 7 bases remained unmatched. In DNA form, the CDR3 reads TGTGCCAGCTCACCAAAGAGGCGGGAGGGGGAAGAGACCCAGTACTTC. Translating it yields CASSPKRREGEETQYF.

The rearrangement joins TRBV6-6 to TRBJ1-5; tentatively, D is TRBD1 (5 bases). Deletions cut 6 bases from V and 13 bases from J, with 16 bases between. This CDR3 is built from 12 residues. Germline-derived CDR1 and CDR2 are MNHNY and SVGAGI (reference sequence). DNA of the CDR3: TGTGCCAGCAGACTCGGGACGGGGACGCAGCATTTT. As protein: CASRLGTGTQHF.

The J gene is TRBJ2-1, the V gene TRBV11-2; 10 bases are shared with TRBD2. Germline CDR1 is SGHAT and CDR2 is FQNNGV. This CDR3 spans 15 amino acids. V dropped 5 bases and J dropped 2; count of bases not matched to a gene: 3. The CDR3, as DNA: TGTGCCAGCAGCCTCAGCGGGGGGGCCTACAATGAGCAGTTCTTC. The encoded protein is CASSLSGGAYNEQFF.

This clone showed up just once. This sequence joins TRBV6-1 and TRBJ2-7; 7 bases are a match to TRBD1. The length of the CDR3 is 19 residues. V shed 3 bases and J 2 bases; nucleotides not matched to a gene: 19. Germline CDR1 and CDR2: MNHNS and SASEGT. CDR3 amino acids: CASSEFPRLGRTGAYEQYF. The CDR3 bases are TGTGCCAGCAGTGAGTTCCCCCGCCTCGGTCGTACAGGGGCCTACGAGCAGTACTTC.

The chain has TRBV5-1 and TRBJ1-6, with 8 bases matching TRBD1. Germline CDR1 is SGHRS and CDR2 is YFSETQ. The J segment lost 11 bases and the V segment lost 4 bases, leaving 11 bases of the junction unmatched. The length of the CDR3 is 15 residues. The CDR3 DNA is TGCGCCAGCAGCCAGGAACAGGGGGATGTTCCACCCCTCCACTTT. Its protein product is CASSQEQGDVPPLHF.

The chain carries TRBV7-2 and TRBJ2-3, with TRBD2 as a possible D gene (6 bases). V lost 5 bases and J lost 8, with 11 bases in between. This CDR3 contains 12 residues. Germline-derived CDR1 and CDR2 are SGHTA and FQGNSA. The DNA for the CDR3 is TGTGCCAGCAGCCACCCCGGGGGTACGCAGTATTTT. Protein product: CASSHPGGTQYF.

The CDR3 DNA sequence: TGTGCCTCCCCGGACAGGGCCGGGGAGCTGTTTTTT. Amino acids: CASPDRAGELFF. The V call is TRBV2, the J call TRBJ2-2, with 8 bases matching TRBD1. The CDR3 consists of 12 residues. Per the germline V gene, CDR1 is SNHLY and CDR2 is FYNNEI. V trimming: 11 bases; J trimming: 6 bases; junction bases outside the gene matches: 5.

The chain has TRBV7-8 and TRBJ1-5, with 12 bases identical to TRBD1. The CDR3 totals 16 residues. Germline values: CDR1 SGHVS, CDR2 FQNEAQ. J gave up 5 bases and V 1 base, and 3 bases lay outside the gene matches. CDR3 sequence (DNA): TGTGCCAGCAGCTTAGGGGGACAGGGGGCAGATCAGCCCCAGCATTTT. Its translation is CASSLGGQGADQPQHF.

This chain uses TRBV5-1 with TRBJ2-7; no definite D call. CDR3 length: 15 amino acids. Between the trimmed V and J ends, which lost 0 bases and 3 bases, there was a span of 13 bases. Germline V CDR1 and CDR2: SGHRS, YFSETQ. CDR3 DNA sequence: TGCGCCAGCAGCTTGGATCACGCTGCGGTCTACGAGCAGTACTTC. Translation gives CASSLDHAAVYEQYF. The full variable domain, completed using reference TRBV5-1 and TRBJ2-7, is KAGVTQTPRYLIKTRGQQVTLSCSPISGHRSVSWYQQTPGQGLQFLFEYFSETQRNKGNFPGRFSGRQFSNSRSEMNVSTLELGDSALYLCASSLDHAAVYEQYFGPGTRLTVT.

J is TRBJ1-2 and V is TRBV7-2; 7 bases are shared with TRBD1. CDR3 length equals 16 residues. Trimming cost V 4 bases and J 2 bases; bases outside gene matches: 10. Germline V gives CDR1 SGHTA, CDR2 FQGNSA. Written as DNA, the CDR3 is TGTGCCAGCAGCTCGAGCACCAGGGGGGCCAACTATGGCTACACCTTC. Protein sequence: CASSSSTRGANYGYTF.

This clone occurred once. This chain links TRBV30 with TRBJ2-7; D is possibly TRBD2 (6 bases). Per germline, CDR1 GTSNPN and CDR2 SVGIG (reference sequence). V was cut by 2 bases and J by 0 bases, with 8 bases left in between. The CDR3 length is 13 residues. The CDR3 DNA sequence: TGTGCCTGGAGTTGGACTAACTCCTACGAGCAGTACTTC. This encodes CAWSWTNSYEQYF. The full variable domain, completed using reference TRBV30 and TRBJ2-7, is SQTIHQWPATLVQPVGSPLSLECTVEGTSNPNLYWYRQAAGRGLQLLFYSVGIGQISSEVPQNLSASRPQDRQFILSSKKLLLSDSGFYLCAWSWTNSYEQYFGPGTRLTVT.

Only one count was recorded for this clone. This chain links TRBV5-5 with TRBJ2-5, with D unresolved. This CDR3 region has 14 residues. CDR1 and CDR2 from the germline V gene are SGHKS and YYEKEE (reference sequence). The ends were cut back, 1 base at V and 2 bases at J, with 9 bases in the middle. The CDR3 nucleotides are TGTGCCAGCAGCTTGTTGGCGGATCAAGAGACCCAGTACTTC. Its protein is CASSLLADQETQYF. Full variable domain (missing parts from reference TRBV5-5 and TRBJ2-5): DAGVTQSPTHLIKTRGQQVTLRCSPISGHKSVSWYQQVLGQGPQFIFQYYEKEERGRGNFPDRFSARQFPNYSSELNVNALLLGDSALYLCASSLLADQETQYFGPGTRLLVL.

This chain connects TRBV2 to TRBJ2-5, with D possibly matching TRBD1 (6 bases). Germline CDR1 reads SNHLY; CDR2 reads FYNNEI. The CDR3 length is 15 residues. V lost 8 bases, J lost 3 bases, and 19 bases lay in between. The CDR3 region has the DNA TGTGCCAGCTCCTCTTTTCGGACAGCCGAAGAGACCCAGTACTTC. It specifies CASSSFRTAEETQYF. The full variable domain, completed using reference TRBV2 and TRBJ2-5, is EPEVTQTPSHQVTQMGQEVILRCVPISNHLYFYWYRQILGQKVEFLVSFYNNEISEKSEIFDDQFSVERPDGSNFTLKIRSTKLEDSAMYFCASSSFRTAEETQYFGPGTRLLVL.

This clone was found a few times. The rearrangement links TRBV7-2 to TRBJ2-7, with D possibly being TRBD1 or TRBD2 (5 bases each). V shed 3 bases and J shed 5 bases, with 14 bases lying between them. This CDR3 is 14 amino acids long. The germline CDR1 and CDR2 sequences are SGHTA and FQGNSA. The DNA of the CDR3 is TGTGCCAGCAGCTTGATTGAAGGGACCCACGAGCAGTACTTC. Encoded protein: CASSLIEGTHEQYF.

This clone was observed a handful of times. The chain combines TRBV10-3 with TRBJ1-1, with TRBD1 matching over 11 bases. J gave up 3 bases and V 5 bases, and 5 bases lay outside the gene matches. Germline-derived CDR1 and CDR2 are ENHRY and SYGVKD. This CDR3 comprises 15 residues. The DNA for the CDR3 is TGTGCCATCAGTCCGCGGACAGGGGGCGACACTGAAGCTTTCTTT. This sequence encodes CAISPRTGGDTEAFF.

V gene TRBV11-2 combines with J gene TRBJ1-2; 10 bases are shared with TRBD1. CDR3 size: 18 residues. Germline CDR1 SGHAT, CDR2 FQNNGV. Trimming took 2 bases from V and 0 from J; bases not matched to a gene: 9. CDR3 DNA sequence: TGTGCCAGCAGCTTAACTAGGACAGGGGGTTATCCTAACTATGGCTACACCTTC. Translation: CASSLTRTGGYPNYGYTF.

In its sample, this clone was seen once. The rearrangement links TRBV7-8 to TRBJ1-3; D gene ambiguous. Trimming took 5 bases from V and 0 from J, leaving 8 bases between them. The CDR3 runs to 14 residues. Germline CDR1 reads SGHVS; CDR2 reads FQNEAQ. In DNA, the CDR3 is TGTGCCAGCAGCCCAGGAGACTCTGGAAACACCATATATTTT. Translated, it gives CASSPGDSGNTIYF.

This clone was counted a single time. The rearrangement joins TRBV10-3 to TRBJ2-1; maybe TRBD2 (5 bases). From germline, CDR1 is ENHRY and CDR2 SYGVKD. Trimming stripped 0 bases from V and 0 bases from J, with 9 bases between. The CDR3 is 16 amino acids. CDR3 sequence: CAISESTAGSYNEQFF. The CDR3 nucleotides read TGTGCCATCAGTGAGTCGACGGCGGGCTCCTACAATGAGCAGTTCTTC.

The rearrangement links TRBV4-1 to TRBJ2-5; the match to TRBD2 covers 9 bases. CDR3 length: 16 amino acids. Per the germline V gene, CDR1 is MGHRA and CDR2 is YSYEKL. Trimming cost V 0 bases and J 4 bases; bases outside gene matches: 6. The CDR3 region has the DNA TGCGCCAGCAGCCAAGAGGGGTCGCGGGAGGGAGAGACCCAGTACTTC. Translation gives CASSQEGSREGETQYF.

The chain recombines TRBV7-2 with TRBJ2-1; D not certain. The ends were cut back, 2 bases at V and 9 bases at J, with 5 bases in the middle. The CDR3 length is 11 residues. CDR1 is SGHTA, CDR2 FQGNSA, per germline. This chain's CDR3 is CASSLLREQFF. The CDR3, as DNA: TGTGCCAGCAGCTTATTACGTGAGCAGTTCTTC. Using reference TRBV7-2 and TRBJ2-1 for the parts outside the CDR3, the full variable domain is GAGVSQSPSNKVTEKGKDVELRCDPISGHTALYWYRQSLGQGLEFLIYFQGNSAPDKSGLPSDRFSAERTGGSVSTLTIQRTQQEDSAVYLCASSLLREQFFGPGTRLTVL.